This T cell receptor (beta chain) was identified during a study of shared clonotypes between healthy human individuals. General study findings and limits: Clonotypes shared by all four donors outscored non-shared clonotypes in generation probability.

Selected positively for CCR7 and CD45RO-negative, naive CD8 cells excluded terminally differentiated effector memory CD45RA+ cells. Here immunoSEQ multiplex PCR was the method, and the copy in TCRdb shows in-frame clones only, minus some. The sample includes almost 700,000 clones, 92% of them seen just once. Comment on this clone: Antigen specificity is unknown.

This CDR3 has 13 residues. Trimming left V 7 bases short and J 13 bases short, with 19 bases between. Germline-derived CDR1 and CDR2 are WNHNN and SYGVQD (reference sequence). The sequenced material came from naive CD8+ T cells sorted from blood. The sequence was obtained from a young man in good health. V is TRBV10-1 and J is TRBJ1-4; TRBD1 might be the D (6 bases). CDR3 sequence (DNA): TGCGCCAGCAATACAAACACAGGGAAAGGACTGTTTTTT. Protein: CASNTNTGKGLFF.